The rows below give T cell receptor beta chains drawn from one sample of a study of neurological immune-mediated disorders. Each CDR3 protein gets one entry after TCRdb re-called the 5' RACE reads with MiXCR. The data contain under 30,000 distinct CDR3 sequences, around an eighth of them singletons. Input material: PBMCs. The origin of the receptors is a woman aged 40 to 50 with HTLV-1-associated myelopathy (HAM/TSP). Both conserved end residues are part of each CDR3. The D gene is left open where the match is weak. The size entry is marked missing in some rows and otherwise reads once, few, many or a size class.

- | - | TRBJ2-2 | TRBV11-2 | TGTTCCAGCAGCTCCGATGGGTACGGGGAGCTGTTTTTT | CSSSSDGYGELFF
- | many | TRBJ1-1 | TRBV5-1 | TGCGCCAGCAGCTTGGGGGGGCCTGAAGCTTTCTTT | CASSLGGPEAFF
- | many | TRBJ1-4 | TRBV4-3 | TGCGCCAGCAGCCAAGGGACAGCCGATATCTTGCTTTTT | CASSQGTADILLF
- | many | TRBJ1-2 | TRBV12-3/TRBV12-4 | TGTGCCAGCAGTCAGCAGGGCGACTATGGCTACACCTTC | CASSQQGDYGYTF
- | many | TRBJ1-4 | TRBV20-1 | TGCAGTGCCGCCCCGGGACACATATCCGGAAAACTGTTTTTT | CSAAPGHISGKLFF
- | many | TRBJ1-2 | TRBV18 | TGTGCCAGCTCACCGGGTTCTGGACAAACTTATGGCTACACCTTC | CASSPGSGQTYGYTF
- | - | TRBJ2-1 | TRBV2 | TGTGCCAGTTCAGACTCCTCGAGCTCCTACAATGAGCAGTTCTTC | CASSDSSSSYNEQFF
- | - | TRBJ1-2 | TRBV5-1 | TGCGCCAGCAAGGGTGACTATGGCTACACCTTC | CASKGDYGYTF
TRBD2 | medium-sized | TRBJ2-5 | TRBV5-1 | TGCGCCAGCAGCTTCGGGGACTATCCGGGATCAGAGACCCAGTACTTC | CASSFGDYPGSETQYF
- | - | TRBJ2-7 | TRBV28 | TGTGCCAGCAGCCCGACGAGAGTCTCATACGAGCAGTACTTC | CASSPTRVSYEQYF
- | many | TRBJ2-2 | TRBV9 | TGTGCCAGCAGCGTAGTGGGAAACACCGGGGAGCTGTTTTTT | CASSVVGNTGELFF
TRBD2 | - | TRBJ2-7 | TRBV20-1 | TGCAGTGCTAGAGATGATAGCGGGGGGGGAGAGCAGTACTTC | CSARDDSGGGEQYF
- | many | TRBJ2-3 | TRBV10-1 | TGCGCCAGCAGTGAGAACATGGAAGCAGATACGCAGTATTTT | CASSENMEADTQYF
TRBD1 | many | TRBJ1-3 | TRBV20-1 | TGCAGTGCTAGGGCGTCCAGGGGGTATGGAAACACCATATATTTT | CSARASRGYGNTIYF
- | many | TRBJ1-2 | TRBV20-1 | TGCAGTGCTAGAGATCCGGCAGGGGTTGGACACTATGGCTACACCTTC | CSARDPAGVGHYGYTF
TRBD2 | many | TRBJ2-1 | TRBV12-3/TRBV12-4 | TGTGCCAGCAGGTCCGGGACTAGCGAGTACAATGAGCAGTTCTTC | CASRSGTSEYNEQFF
TRBD2 | - | TRBJ2-1 | TRBV29-1 | TGCAGCGCGACAGCGGGGACCTTCCGCAATGAGCAGTTCTTC | CSATAGTFRNEQFF
- | many | TRBJ2-2 | TRBV5-1 | TGCGCCAGCAGCTTGGCCGTGGGGAGGAACACCGGGGAGCTGTTTTTT | CASSLAVGRNTGELFF
- | medium-sized | TRBJ2-5 | TRBV27 | TGTGCCAGCAGTTTATCTTTGCAAGAGACCCAGTACTTC | CASSLSLQETQYF
TRBD1 | many | TRBJ2-7 | TRBV7-6 | TGTGCCAGCAGCCGTCCCCCCGGGACAGGCCGGTACGAGCAGTACTTC | CASSRPPGTGRYEQYF
TRBD2 | many | TRBJ2-5 | TRBV9 | TGTGCCAGCAGCCCTAGCGGGGGGGCGGAGACCCAGTACTTC | CASSPSGGAETQYF
- | - | TRBJ2-5 | TRBV6-1 | TGTGCCAGCAGTGAAAATGACTCAGAGACCCAGTACTTC | CASSENDSETQYF
- | many | TRBJ2-5 | TRBV15 | TGTGCCACCAGCAGAACCCGGGGCTCAGAGGTGGAGACCCAGTACTTC | CATSRTRGSEVETQYF
TRBD1 | many | TRBJ2-2 | TRBV20-1 | TGCAGTGCAAGCAGGGCAGGGGGCTTCCGCGGGGAGCTGTTTTTT | CSASRAGGFRGELFF
- | - | TRBJ1-1 | TRBV21-1 | TGTGCCAGCAGCAAAGCGGCCCTACAACTGAACACTGAAGCTTTCTTT | CASSKAALQLNTEAFF
TRBD1 | many | TRBJ2-5 | TRBV11-2 | TGTGCCAGCACCATTTGGACAGGGGAGACCCAGTACTTC | CASTIWTGETQYF
- | few | TRBJ1-4 | TRBV20-1 | TGCAGTGCTTACGAGGTGGCTAATGAAAAACTGTTTTTT | CSAYEVANEKLFF
- | - | TRBJ2-6 | TRBV5-1 | TGCGCCAGTAGCTTCAACCCACACAAAGCGGATGTATCTGGGGCCAACGTCCTGACTTTC | CASSFNPHKADVSGANVLTF
- | many | TRBJ1-2 | TRBV9 | TGTGCCAGCAGCGGACAGACAGTAGGCCCTAACTATGGCTACACCTTC | CASSGQTVGPNYGYTF
TRBD1 | many | TRBJ1-6 | TRBV20-1 | TGCAGTGCTAGAGATCCGGGACAGATGTTGGGGTCACCCCTCCACTTT | CSARDPGQMLGSPLHF
- | - | TRBJ2-2 | TRBV15 | - | CATSRAKGGGKNIQYFGAGELFF
TRBD1 | many | TRBJ1-2 | TRBV5-6 | TGTGCCAGCAGCTTGGAACAGGGGCAGGACTATGGCTACACCTTC | CASSLEQGQDYGYTF
TRBD1 | - | TRBJ1-5 | TRBV7-9 | TGTGCCAGCAGCCCAACAGGGGGTGATGGTCAGCCCCAGCATTTT | CASSPTGGDGQPQHF
TRBD1 | many | TRBJ1-5 | TRBV12-3/TRBV12-4 | TGTGCCAGCAGTCCCTCCGGACAGGGCAATCAGCCCCAGCATTTT | CASSPSGQGNQPQHF
TRBD1 | many | TRBJ2-5 | TRBV5-1 | TGCGCCAGCAGCTTAACAGGGGGCGAGGAGACCCAGTACTTC | CASSLTGGEETQYF
- | many | TRBJ1-3 | TRBV7-8 | TGTGCCAGCAGCTACCCCTTGAACTCTGGAAACACCATATATTTT | CASSYPLNSGNTIYF
TRBD1 | many | TRBJ2-4 | TRBV12-3/TRBV12-4 | TGTGCCAGCACTCAGGCAGGGGGCGTCATTCAGTACTTC | CASTQAGGVIQYF
- | many | TRBJ1-1 | TRBV5-1 | TGCGCCAGCAGCCCCGGACACTCTAAGGGGAACACTGAAGCTTTCTTT | CASSPGHSKGNTEAFF
- | many | TRBJ2-5 | TRBV5-1 | TGCGCCAGCAGCTTTATTCGTAGACGGGCGCAGGAAGTCGAGACCCAGTACTTC | CASSFIRRRAQEVETQYF
- | many | TRBJ2-7 | TRBV3-1 | TGTGCCAGCAGCCAAGCTGCTGGGGCGACCTACGAGCAGTACTTC | CASSQAAGATYEQYF
- | many | TRBJ2-6 | TRBV28 | TGTGCCAGCAGTTTAGGGGGAGGTGGGGCCAACGTCCTGACTTTC | CASSLGGGGANVLTF
- | - | TRBJ2-6 | TRBV5-8 | TGTGCCAGCAGCTTGGAAGTGCACACCCGATCCTCTGGGGCCAACGTCCTGACTTTC | CASSLEVHTRSSGANVLTF
TRBD2 | many | TRBJ2-3 | TRBV5-1 | TGCGCCAGCAGCCCCCGAGGGACTAGCGGGGCTAGCACAGATACGCAGTATTTT | CASSPRGTSGASTDTQYF
- | many | TRBJ1-1 | TRBV20-1 | TGCAGTGCTATAACCACCAACACTGAAGCTTTCTTT | CSAITTNTEAFF
- | many | TRBJ2-5 | TRBV5-1 | TGCGCCAGCAGCTCGGGAGTGCCTCAAGAGACCCAGTACTTC | CASSSGVPQETQYF